This T cell receptor beta chain was sequenced during a study of CD8 T cells in Susac syndrome. V was pared by 4 bases and J by 2 bases, with 13 bases between. CDR3 size: 15 residues. Germline CDR1 and CDR2: SEHNR and FQNEAQ (reference sequence). About 0.5 to 1 ug RNA was reverse transcribed with random hexamers. By means of immunoSEQ multiplex PCR, TCR beta CDR3 spanning 54 Vbeta and 13 Jbeta underwent amplification. One entry per CDR3 protein, called by TCRdb with MiXCR from the immunoSEQ multiplex PCR reads. The sample holds roughly 180,000 distinct CDR3 sequences, approximately 95% seen once. In blood CD8+ and CD4+ T cells, TCR beta underwent sequencing. Matching for age and sex applied to the controls, who were healthy donors. TEMRA cells were FACS-enriched, while CD8+ and CD4+ T cells were negatively isolated.

J is TRBJ2-3 and V is TRBV7-9, with a weak D call TRBD2 (6 bases). What was sequenced was CD4+ T cells from PBMCs. The sequence was obtained from a human donor in good health. The CDR3 region is CASSSLLAATDTQYF. CDR3 coding DNA: TGTGCCAGCAGCTCTCTACTAGCCGCCACAGATACGCAGTATTTT.